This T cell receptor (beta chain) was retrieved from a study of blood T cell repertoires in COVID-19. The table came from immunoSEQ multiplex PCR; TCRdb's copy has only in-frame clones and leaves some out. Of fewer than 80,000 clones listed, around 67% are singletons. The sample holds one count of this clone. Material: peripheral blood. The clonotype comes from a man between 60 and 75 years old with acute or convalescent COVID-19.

Written as DNA, the CDR3 is TGTGCTAGTGGCCCCACTAGCGGGAACCAAGAGACCCAGTACTTC. Its translation is CASGPTSGNQETQYF. V usage is TRBV12-5 and J usage is TRBJ2-5; the match to TRBD2 covers 10 bases. Germline CDR1 is LGHNT and CDR2 is FRNRAP. The length of the CDR3 is 15 residues. With 6 bases clipped from V and 0 bases from J, the junction kept 4 bases outside the gene matches.